The sequence of this T cell receptor (beta chain) was determined in a study of blood T cell repertoires in COVID-19. Study-wide background: The United States, Italy and Spain supplied acute and convalescent COVID-19 samples. Sources were T cells, B-cell-depleted T cells, or PBMCs; the material itself was cDNA or gDNA.

Source study methods: Reference gene primers were amplified, and this amplification served to estimate nucleated cell counts. Profiled with immunoSEQ multiplex PCR; TCRdb holds only in-frame clones, not every one. The V and J calls and clone size come from that table; D and trimming were worked out from the DNA. The sample has fewer than 350,000 clones; 88% are singletons. Germline CDR1 MNHEY, CDR2 SVGAGI. The CDR3 is made up of 15 amino acids. Trimming left V 2 bases short and J 3 bases short, with 14 bases between. The material sequenced was peripheral blood. The origin of this receptor is a man younger than 30 with active or convalescent COVID-19. The genes are TRBV6-5 and TRBJ2-7; perhaps TRBD1 as D (6 bases). The CDR3 DNA is TGTGCCAGCAGTTACCAGACAGGCGTCAACTACGAGCAGTACTTC. It encodes CASSYQTGVNYEQYF.